The source of this T cell receptor (beta chain) is a study of T cell repertoires in cytomegalovirus infection. TCRdb used MiXCR to reprocess the reads, holding one entry per CDR3 protein. The profile shows some 800,000 distinct CDR3 sequences, 30% to 35% of them singletons. With respect to this clonotype: Antigen unknown.

Germline trimming cut 4 bases from V and 4 bases from J; bases unmatched to any gene: 6. The V gene's germline CDR1 is MGHRA and CDR2 YSYEKL. CDR3 length: 16 amino acids. The source of this sequence is a human donor in good health (CMV status not recorded). Some clones in this sample may be carry-over from other donors' samples. The source was cultured CD8+ T cells from PBMCs, collected from culture after CMV antigen stimulation. This chain uses TRBV4-1 with TRBJ2-1, with 11 bases that match TRBD2. CDR3 sequence (DNA): TGCGCCAGCAGCCCCCTACTAGCGGGGGAGTACAATGAGCAGTTCTTC. It is translated as CASSPLLAGEYNEQFF.